The 30 T cell receptor beta chains below were found in one sample sequenced in a study of T cell responses to AZD1222 COVID-19 vaccine. The protocol was immunoSEQ multiplex PCR, while the TCRdb copy is restricted to in-frame clones and leaves out a portion. The data show 90,000 to 110,000 clones, about 85% seen once. Material: peripheral blood, obtained on day 0 of AZD1222 vaccination. These receptors were obtained from an adult in good health.

The chain has TRBV9 and TRBJ1-1; 7 nucleotides agree with TRBD1. The CDR3 runs 15 residues. Germline V gene lookup returns CDR1 SGDLS and CDR2 YYNGEE. The V and J ends lost 4 bases and 1 base, in that order; junction bases with no gene match: 7. The CDR3 here is CASSKRQGENTEAFF. CDR3 bases: TGTGCCAGCAGCAAGAGACAGGGAGAGAACACTGAAGCTTTCTTT. The full variable domain, in which reference TRBV9 and TRBJ1-1 provide the parts outside the CDR3, is DSGVTQTPKHLITATGQRVTLRCSPRSGDLSVYWYQQSLDQGLQFLIQYYNGEERAKGNILERFSAQQFPDLHSELNLSSLELGDSALYFCASSKRQGENTEAFFGQGTRLTVV.

The chain combines TRBV18 with TRBJ1-2, with no clear D. This CDR3 spans 14 amino acids. Trimming removed 0 bases at V and 4 bases at J, with 9 bases between. Germline assignment: CDR1 KGHSH and CDR2 LQKENI. CDR3 sequence (DNA): TGTGCCAGCTCACCACCGACATGGGGCTATGGCTACACCTTC. It translates to CASSPPTWGYGYTF.

The chain has TRBV7-6 and TRBJ2-7; D call uncertain. The CDR3 length is 16 residues. The V end was cut by 4 bases, the J end by 2 bases, with 18 bases between. In germline, CDR1 is SGHVS, CDR2 FNYEAQ. CDR3: CASSSPESKRPYEQYF. The CDR3, as DNA: TGTGCCAGCAGCTCCCCTGAGTCCAAGAGGCCCTACGAGCAGTACTTC.

The chain has TRBV10-3 and TRBJ1-1; unclear D gene. With 2 bases removed from V and 0 bases from J, the gap between germline ends came to 10 bases. The CDR3 contains 15 residues. Germline CDR1 ENHRY, CDR2 SYGVKD. Written as DNA, the CDR3 is TGTGCCATCAGTGAGCTCGGCCACATGAACACTGAAGCTTTCTTT. It translates to CAISELGHMNTEAFF.

The chain couples TRBV27 to TRBJ2-7, with TRBD1 identical over 7 bases. V lost 6 bases and J lost 2; bases outside the gene matches: 7. Germline values: CDR1 MNHEY, CDR2 SMNVEV (reference sequence). This CDR3 is built from 14 residues. CDR3 sequence reads: CASSQTGITYEQYF. As DNA, the CDR3 is TGTGCCAGCAGCCAGACAGGGATTACCTACGAGCAGTACTTC.

Here the CDR3 DNA reads TGTGCCAGCTCACCACCGAATGAAGGGGGGGGCAAGGGGCCCCAGCATTTT. Translated, it gives CASSPPNEGGGKGPQHF. The chain has TRBV18 and TRBJ1-5; possible D gene TRBD1, 6 bases. Trimming removed 0 bases at V and 9 bases at J, with 21 bases between. Germline values: CDR1 KGHSH, CDR2 LQKENI. The CDR3 is made up of 17 amino acids.

V gene TRBV2 combines with J gene TRBJ1-4; D is unclear. In germline, CDR1 is SNHLY, CDR2 FYNNEI. This CDR3 region has 18 residues. V lost 3 bases and J lost 0, with 17 bases in between. The CDR3 here is CASSDSVDGLATNEKLFF. CDR3 coding DNA: TGTGCCAGCAGTGACTCCGTCGACGGCCTCGCAACTAATGAAAAACTGTTTTTT.

V usage is TRBV6-2 or TRBV6-3 and J usage is TRBJ2-1; TRBD1 is a possible D gene (6 bases). This CDR3 is built from 15 residues. The germline gives CDR1 MNHEY, CDR2 SVGEGT. The V end lost 6 bases, the J end lost 5 bases, and 17 bases lay between the germline ends. CDR3 loop: CASSRINRVHNEQFF. The CDR3 DNA reads TGTGCCAGCAGCCGAATCAACAGGGTACACAATGAGCAGTTCTTC.

This CDR3 is CASSKILSSGNTIYF. The CDR3, as DNA: TGTGCCAGCAGCAAGATTTTAAGCTCTGGAAACACCATATATTTT. This sequence joins TRBV21-1 and TRBJ1-3. TRBV21-1 is marked as a pseudogene. CDR3 size: 15 residues.

This chain connects TRBV28 to TRBJ2-7; TRBD1 matches 11 bases. CDR1 and CDR2 from the germline V gene are MDHEN and SYDVKM. The CDR3 totals 17 residues. Trimming took 6 bases from V and 0 from J; bases not matched to a gene: 10. The CDR3 region has the DNA TGTGCCAGCAGGCGGTTTCAAGGACAGGGGGCCTCCTACGAGCAGTACTTC. Translation gives CASRRFQGQGASYEQYF.

The chain has TRBV6-4 and TRBJ1-5; D is possibly TRBD1 (6 bases). V lost 3 bases and J lost 6, with 15 bases in between. Germline CDR1 MRHNA, CDR2 SNTAGT. CDR3 length: 15 residues. In DNA form, the CDR3 reads TGTGCCAGCAGTGAGGGCGGGGGCCAGGGTCAGCCCCAGCATTTT. Translation: CASSEGGGQGQPQHF.

This rearrangement joins TRBV2 to TRBJ2-1; D gene unclear. Germline V gene sequence: CDR1 SNHLY, CDR2 FYNNEI. Between the trimmed V and J ends, which lost 6 bases and 9 bases, there was a span of 12 bases. The CDR3 consists of 12 residues. The CDR3 coding sequence is TGTGCCAGCAGCCTAAGCTTGGGTGAGCAGTTCTTC. Amino acid sequence: CASSLSLGEQFF.

The gene calls are TRBV11-1 and TRBJ2-1; D perhaps matches TRBD2 (6 bases). Germline CDR1 is SGHAT and CDR2 is FQDESV (reference sequence). This CDR3 contains 15 residues. V shed 8 bases and J shed 6 bases, with 20 bases lying between them. The DNA for the CDR3 is TGTGCCAGCTCTACTTGGACTACCACCGTCAATGAGCAGTTCTTC. Amino acid sequence: CASSTWTTTVNEQFF.

The chain employs TRBV6-6 and TRBJ2-5; 7 bases agree with TRBD2. J was trimmed by 4 bases and V by 2 bases; bases with no gene match: 10. Germline assignment: CDR1 MNHNY and CDR2 SVGAGI (reference sequence). CDR3 length: 16 residues. In DNA, the CDR3 is TGTGCCAGCAGTTACCCCTTTTCGGAGCGGGGAGAGACCCAGTACTTC. It is translated as CASSYPFSERGETQYF.

This clone was seen only a few times. The sample contains more than one DNA sequence encoding this CDR3. This sequence joins TRBV27 and TRBJ1-6; D is perhaps TRBD1 (5 bases). Looked up from germline, CDR1 is MNHEY and CDR2 is SMNVEV (reference sequence). The length of the CDR3 is 13 residues. V lost 5 bases and J lost 8, with 10 bases in between. CDR3 sequence reads: CASSLRDYSPLHF. DNA of the CDR3: TGTGCCAGCAGTCTAAGGGACTATTCACCCCTCCACTTT.

In its sample, this clone was seen once. J is TRBJ1-2 and V is TRBV5-4; D uncertain. Trimming removed 3 bases from V and 0 bases from J, with 3 bases in between. CDR3 length: 12 residues. CDR1 is SGHNT and CDR2 is YYREEE in the germline V gene (reference sequence). CDR3 sequence (DNA): TGTGCCAGCAGCTATACTAACTATGGCTACACCTTC. As protein: CASSYTNYGYTF.

The DNA of the CDR3 is TGCAGCGTGGAAAGACAGGGGGCGCGCACCGGGGAGCTGTTTTTT. Protein sequence: CSVERQGARTGELFF. The chain employs TRBV29-1 and TRBJ2-2; 10 nucleotides agree with TRBD1. Trimming removed 6 bases from V and 4 bases from J; junction bases left unmatched: 8. The CDR3 extends over 15 amino acids. CDR1 is SQVTM, CDR2 ANQGSEA, per germline.

This chain connects TRBV7-9 to TRBJ2-1; D uncertain. The germline gives CDR1 SEHNR, CDR2 FQNEAQ (reference sequence). V dropped 6 bases and J dropped 2 bases, with 17 bases sitting between them. The CDR3 spans 16 residues. Here the CDR3 reads CASSRFGERTYNEQFF. The CDR3 DNA reads TGTGCCAGCAGTCGGTTCGGAGAGAGGACCTACAATGAGCAGTTCTTC.

This clone has only one observation. This rearrangement joins TRBV5-1 to TRBJ2-5; 9 nucleotides agree with TRBD2. Germline V gives CDR1 SGHRS, CDR2 YFSETQ. This CDR3 spans 16 amino acids. Trimming took 2 bases from V and 5 from J; bases not matched to a gene: 10. For the CDR3, the DNA is TGCGCCAGCAGCTTACGGATGGCGGGAGGGCAGGAGACCCAGTACTTC. The encoded protein is CASSLRMAGGQETQYF. Using reference TRBV5-1 and TRBJ2-5 for the parts outside the CDR3, the full variable domain is KAGVTQTPRYLIKTRGQQVTLSCSPISGHRSVSWYQQTPGQGLQFLFEYFSETQRNKGNFPGRFSGRQFSNSRSEMNVSTLELGDSALYLCASSLRMAGGQETQYFGPGTRLLVL.

The chain employs TRBV19 and TRBJ2-1, with D possibly being TRBD2 (7 bases). The ends were cut back, 4 bases at V and 0 bases at J, with 16 bases in the middle. This CDR3 spans 17 amino acids. Germline values: CDR1 LNHDA, CDR2 SQIVND (reference sequence). The CDR3, as DNA: TGTGCCAGTAGTAGCCCTAGGGGGGGGCTCTCCTACAATGAGCAGTTCTTC. Amino acid sequence: CASSSPRGGLSYNEQFF.

The chain links TRBV3-1 (or the pseudogene TRBV3-2) to TRBJ2-2; tentative D call: TRBD2 (6 bases). Germline CDR1 reads LGHDT; CDR2 reads YNNKEL (reference sequence). CDR3 length: 17 residues. The V end lost 4 bases, the J end lost 4 bases, and 19 bases lay between the germline ends. CDR3 DNA: TGTGCCAGCAGCCCTGAGGGTACGGGGGAACTCACCGGGGAGCTGTTTTTT. Amino acid sequence: CASSPEGTGELTGELFF.

This chain connects TRBV7-9 to TRBJ1-4; a weak D match, TRBD1 (6 bases). V was clipped by 7 bases and J by 8 bases, with 20 bases between them. CDR1 and CDR2 from the germline V gene are SEHNR and FQNEAQ (reference sequence). This CDR3 spans 15 amino acids. The CDR3, as DNA: TGTGCCAGCATCGAGGGGGGAGGGATGATAGAAAAACTGTTTTTT. Translated: CASIEGGGMIEKLFF. Variable domain in full (rest from reference TRBV7-9 and TRBJ1-4): DTGVSQNPRHKITKRGQNVTFRCDPISEHNRLYWYRQTLGQGPEFLTYFQNEAQLEKSRLLSDRFSAERPKGSFSTLEIQRTEQGDSAMYLCASIEGGGMIEKLFFGSGTQLSVL.

This clone was counted only a few times. V and J are TRBV11-2 and TRBJ1-2; D is unresolved. Trimming pared 4 bases from V and 4 bases from J, leaving 16 bases between. Germline lookup yields CDR1 SGHAT and CDR2 FQNNGV. This CDR3 region has 15 residues. The CDR3 spells CASSSRLRSGYGYTF. DNA of the CDR3: TGTGCCAGCAGCTCCCGTTTAAGGTCGGGCTATGGCTACACCTTC.

The rearrangement links TRBV7-8 to TRBJ2-4; TRBD1 aligns across 8 bases. This CDR3 has 17 amino acids. Germline V gene lookup returns CDR1 SGHVS and CDR2 FQNEAQ. V trimming: 0 bases; J trimming: 6 bases; junction bases outside the gene matches: 10. CDR3 sequence: CASSLARTGRLSNIQYF. The CDR3 region has the DNA TGTGCCAGCAGCTTAGCCCGGACAGGGCGTTTGTCAAACATTCAGTACTTC. Looking up the rest from reference TRBV7-8 and TRBJ2-4 gives the full variable domain: GAGVSQSPRYKVAKRGQDVALRCDPISGHVSLFWYQQALGQGPEFLTYFQNEAQLDKSGLPSDRFFAERPEGSVSTLKIQRTQQEDSAVYLCASSLARTGRLSNIQYFGAGTRLSVL.

This sequence joins TRBV5-1 and TRBJ1-1, with D possibly matching TRBD1 (6 bases). Looked up from germline, CDR1 is SGHRS and CDR2 is YFSETQ. V dropped 4 bases and J dropped 0 bases, with 13 bases sitting between them. The CDR3 loop spans 15 amino acids. DNA of the CDR3: TGCGCCAGCAGCCCGGGACACGTCATGAACACTGAAGCTTTCTTT. This translates into CASSPGHVMNTEAFF. The variable domain in full, completed from reference TRBV5-1 and TRBJ1-1, reads KAGVTQTPRYLIKTRGQQVTLSCSPISGHRSVSWYQQTPGQGLQFLFEYFSETQRNKGNFPGRFSGRQFSNSRSEMNVSTLELGDSALYLCASSPGHVMNTEAFFGQGTRLTVV.

This clone occurred once. The chain carries TRBV3-1 (or the pseudogene TRBV3-2) and TRBJ1-1; D remains unclear. CDR3 size: 13 residues. V was cut by 4 bases and J by 3 bases, with 9 bases left in between. Germline V CDR1 and CDR2: LGHDT, YNNKEL (reference sequence). Here the CDR3 DNA reads TGTGCCAGCAGCCCCGGGCCCCACACTGAAGCTTTCTTT. Its translation is CASSPGPHTEAFF.

The rearrangement uses TRBV28 and TRBJ1-2; no clear D. The CDR3 consists of 14 residues. The germline V gene encodes CDR1 MDHEN and CDR2 SYDVKM. V was shortened by 4 bases and J by 8 bases, with 17 bases between the two germline ends. The CDR3 DNA is TGTGCCAGCAGTTGGGCCCGGGGAATGATCGGCTACACCTTC. It specifies CASSWARGMIGYTF.

This chain connects TRBV28 to TRBJ2-1, with 8 bases matching TRBD1. CDR3 size: 13 residues. The junction had 8 bases not matched to a gene; V was cut back by 8 bases and J by 8 bases. The germline gives CDR1 MDHEN, CDR2 SYDVKM. The CDR3 bases are TGTGCCAGCGGGGACAACAGGGGGGATGAGCAGTTCTTC. Translation gives CASGDNRGDEQFF.

This chain joins TRBV10-3 and TRBJ1-1, with D perhaps matching TRBD1 (5 bases). The V gene lost 10 bases and the J gene lost 4 bases, with 16 bases spanning the gap. The CDR3 spans 13 residues. Germline assignment: CDR1 ENHRY and CDR2 SYGVKD. The CDR3 DNA is TGTGCCACCAGACAGAGTCTCGGCACTGAAGCTTTCTTT. This translates into CATRQSLGTEAFF.

This rearrangement joins TRBV6-2 or TRBV6-3 to TRBJ1-5; D is undetermined. Germline CDR1 and CDR2: MNHEY and SVGEGT. The CDR3 loop spans 18 amino acids. Deletions cut 0 bases from V and 0 bases from J, with 15 bases between. The CDR3 sequence is CASSYSWAAVPSNQPQHF. The CDR3 DNA reads as TGTGCCAGCAGTTACTCGTGGGCAGCGGTCCCTAGCAATCAGCCCCAGCATTTT.